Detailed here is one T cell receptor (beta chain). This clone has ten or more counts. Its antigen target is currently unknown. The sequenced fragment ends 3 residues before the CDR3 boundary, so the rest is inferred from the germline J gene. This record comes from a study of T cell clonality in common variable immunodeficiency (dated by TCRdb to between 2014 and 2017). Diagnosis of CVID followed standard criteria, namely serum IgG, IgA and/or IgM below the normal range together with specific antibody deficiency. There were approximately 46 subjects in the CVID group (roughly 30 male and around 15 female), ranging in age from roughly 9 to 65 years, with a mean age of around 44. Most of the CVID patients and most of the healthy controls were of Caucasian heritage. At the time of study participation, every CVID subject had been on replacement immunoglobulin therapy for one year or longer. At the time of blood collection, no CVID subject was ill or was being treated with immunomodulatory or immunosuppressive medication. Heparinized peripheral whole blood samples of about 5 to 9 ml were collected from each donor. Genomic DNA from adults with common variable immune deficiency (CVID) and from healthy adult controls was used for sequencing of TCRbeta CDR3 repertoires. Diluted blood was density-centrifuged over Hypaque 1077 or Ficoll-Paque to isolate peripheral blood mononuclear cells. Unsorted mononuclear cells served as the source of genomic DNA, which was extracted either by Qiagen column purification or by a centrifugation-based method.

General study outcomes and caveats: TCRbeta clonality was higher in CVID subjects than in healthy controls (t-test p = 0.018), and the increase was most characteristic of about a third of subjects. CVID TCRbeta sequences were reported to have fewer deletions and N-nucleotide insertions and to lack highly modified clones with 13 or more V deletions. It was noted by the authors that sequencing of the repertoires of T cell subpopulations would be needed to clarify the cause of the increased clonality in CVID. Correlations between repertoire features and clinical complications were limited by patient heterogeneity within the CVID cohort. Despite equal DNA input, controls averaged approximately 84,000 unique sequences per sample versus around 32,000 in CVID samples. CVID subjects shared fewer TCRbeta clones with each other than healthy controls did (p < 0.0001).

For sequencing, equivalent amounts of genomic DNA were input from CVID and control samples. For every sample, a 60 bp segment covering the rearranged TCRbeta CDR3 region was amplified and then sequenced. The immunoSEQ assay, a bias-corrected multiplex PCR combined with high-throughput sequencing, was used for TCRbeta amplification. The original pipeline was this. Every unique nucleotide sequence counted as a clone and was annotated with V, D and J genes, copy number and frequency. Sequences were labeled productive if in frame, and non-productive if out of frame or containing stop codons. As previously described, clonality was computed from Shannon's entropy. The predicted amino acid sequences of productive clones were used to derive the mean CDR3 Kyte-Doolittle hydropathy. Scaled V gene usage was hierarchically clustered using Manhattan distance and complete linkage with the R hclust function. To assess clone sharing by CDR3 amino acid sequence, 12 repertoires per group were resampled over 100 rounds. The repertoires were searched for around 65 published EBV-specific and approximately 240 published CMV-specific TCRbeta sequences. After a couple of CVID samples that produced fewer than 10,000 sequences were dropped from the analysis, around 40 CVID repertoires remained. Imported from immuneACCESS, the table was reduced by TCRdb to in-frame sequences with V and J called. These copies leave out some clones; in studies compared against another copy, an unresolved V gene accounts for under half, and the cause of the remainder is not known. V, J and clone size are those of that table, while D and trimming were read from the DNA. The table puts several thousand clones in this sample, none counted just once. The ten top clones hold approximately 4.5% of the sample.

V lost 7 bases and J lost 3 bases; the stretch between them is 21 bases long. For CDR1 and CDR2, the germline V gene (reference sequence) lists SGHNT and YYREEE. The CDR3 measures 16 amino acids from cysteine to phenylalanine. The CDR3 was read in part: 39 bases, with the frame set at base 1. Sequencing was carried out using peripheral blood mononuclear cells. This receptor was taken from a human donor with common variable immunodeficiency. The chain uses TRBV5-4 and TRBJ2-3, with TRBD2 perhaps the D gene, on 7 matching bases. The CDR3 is CASPPPGAGVTDTQYF. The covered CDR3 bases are TGTGCCAGCCCTCCCCCAGGGGCGGGGGTTACAGATACG. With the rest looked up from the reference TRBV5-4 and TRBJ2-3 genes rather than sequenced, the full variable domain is ETGVTQSPTHLIKTRGQQVTLRCSSQSGHNTVSWYQQALGQGPQFIFQYYREEENGRGNFPPRFSGLQFPNYSSELNVNALELDDSALYLCASPPPGAGVTDTQYFGPGTRLTVL.